The clone carrying this TCR beta chain has only a few counts. The antigen is undetermined. This may be a read error, as it is one base from a much larger clone. Using RNA transcripts as the source, TCR beta CDR3 regions were amplified. An initial round of RT-PCR targeting the TCR CDR3 relied on the HTBI primer set. TCRdb re-called the multiplex PCR reads through MiXCR, storing one row per CDR3 protein. There are under 350,000 distinct CDR3 sequences in the sample; 21% occur only once, and under 55% lies in the top ten. This CDR3 spans 15 amino acids. Germline V CDR1 and CDR2: MDHEN, SYDVKM. The germline V and J ends were trimmed by 4 bases and 6 bases, with 19 bases remaining between them. Graves' hyperthyroidism showing no ophthalmopathy progression within 18 months was considered stable. Fresh 10 ml peripheral blood yielded PBMCs. The data stem from a study of T cells in Graves' hyperthyroidism and ophthalmopathy.

Overall study results and limits: Ophthalmopathy was model-predicted a median approximately 6.9 months pre-onset.

The specimen sequenced was blood. This sequence was found in a woman aged 45 to 65 with Graves' hyperthyroidism. The genes are TRBV28 and TRBJ2-7; TRBD2 is a possible D gene (5 bases). DNA of the CDR3: TGTGCCAGCAGTTCCCCAGGAGGCGGTATCGGCGAGCAGTACTTC. This codes for CASSSPGGGIGEQYF.